The 6 T cell receptor beta chains below were found in one sample sequenced in a study of T cell changes during pregnancy in multiple sclerosis. Some clones are missing from TCRdb's copy, which holds only in-frame ones; the method was immunoSEQ multiplex PCR. The sample lists over 45,000 clones, over 80% occurring once. This specimen was CD4+ T cells from peripheral blood mononuclear cells, taken in the first trimester of pregnancy. These receptors originate from a female donor with multiple sclerosis, enrolled in a pregnancy study.

CDR3 amino acids: CASSLQGATEAFF. In DNA form, the CDR3 reads TGTGCCAGCAGCTTACAGGGGGCCACTGAAGCTTTCTTT. The chain uses TRBV5-4 and TRBJ1-1; TRBD1 agrees at 9 bases. CDR1 SGHNT and CDR2 YYREEE come from the germline V gene (reference sequence). V lost 2 bases, J lost 4 bases, and 0 bases stayed unmatched. The CDR3 is made up of 13 amino acids.

This clone was observed a single time. This chain uses TRBV6-5 with TRBJ2-7, with D possibly matching TRBD2 (5 bases). V was pared by 5 bases and J by 0 bases, with 8 bases between. CDR1 and CDR2 (germline): MNHEY, SVGAGI. CDR3 length: 13 amino acids. The CDR3 is CASSRESSYEQYF. The DNA for the CDR3 is TGTGCCAGCAGTCGGGAAAGCTCCTACGAGCAGTACTTC.

This clone has just a few counts. The V call is TRBV30, the J call TRBJ2-7; 8 positions match TRBD2. The CDR3 runs 14 residues. CDR1 is GTSNPN and CDR2 is SVGIG in the germline V gene (reference sequence). J was trimmed by 2 bases and V by 4 bases; bases with no gene match: 7. The CDR3 here is CAWKTTGGTYEQYF. The CDR3 bases are TGTGCCTGGAAGACCACGGGGGGGACCTACGAGCAGTACTTC.

This chain connects TRBV19 to TRBJ2-7; the D gene is possibly TRBD1 (5 bases). Per the germline V gene, CDR1 is LNHDA and CDR2 is SQIVND (reference sequence). This CDR3 contains 15 residues. Trimming took off 6 bases at V and 2 bases at J, with 17 bases between the two ends. DNA for the CDR3: TGTGCCAGTAGCCGGCTGGGGCCGCTGCCCTACGAGCAGTACTTC. This codes for CASSRLGPLPYEQYF.

The sample holds one count of this clone. This sequence joins TRBV7-2 and TRBJ2-3; 11 bases map to TRBD2. J lost 3 bases, V lost 5 bases, and 13 bases had no gene match. The CDR3 is 18 residues long. The V gene's germline CDR1 is SGHTA and CDR2 FQGNSA. As DNA, the CDR3 is TGTGCCAGCAGCCTACCCCTAGCGGGAGGTAAGAGGACAGATACGCAGTATTTT. This gives the protein CASSLPLAGGKRTDTQYF.

The chain links TRBV19 to TRBJ1-1; D is perhaps TRBD1 (6 bases). This CDR3 spans 14 amino acids. V shed 3 bases and J shed 3 bases, with 11 bases lying between them. Per germline, CDR1 LNHDA and CDR2 SQIVND (reference sequence). In nucleotides, the CDR3 is TGTGCCAGTAGTATTCGGGGGGCGGACACTGAAGCTTTCTTT. It specifies CASSIRGADTEAFF.